This TCR beta chain was identified during a study of cytomegalovirus exposure and HLA in healthy donors. As to this clone: Its antigen remains unidentified.

The PCR used 60 Vbeta and 13 Jbeta primers. Some clones are missing from TCRdb's copy, which holds only in-frame ones; the method was immunoSEQ multiplex PCR. The sample has roughly 110,000 clones, just over 70% seen once. V lost 4 bases and J lost 2, with 8 bases in between. Germline V gives CDR1 SGHNT, CDR2 YYREEE (reference sequence). The CDR3 totals 13 residues. Regarding the study as a whole: The study listed roughly 160 cytomegalovirus-associated TCR beta chains.

The TCR comes from a boy between 10 and 17 years old in good health and CMV-seronegative. The chain combines TRBV5-4 with TRBJ2-3; no reliable D call. The sample taken for sequencing was PBMCs. The CDR3 nucleotides are TGTGCCAGCAGCCCCCCGTCCACAGATACGCAGTATTTT. Amino acids: CASSPPSTDTQYF.